This is a list of T cell receptor beta chains from one sample in a study of T-cell memory formation after mild COVID-19. TCRdb fed the 5' RACE reads into MiXCR, producing one record per CDR3 protein. The data contain 98,000 or so distinct CDR3 sequences, over 15% of them singletons. Sequencing was done on a sample of PBMCs or a T cell subset sorted from them (not recorded which). Receptor source: a man between 18 and 29 years old who had mild COVID-19 (a few samples of this study predate the infection). Cell type and time point are not known. The CDR3 runs from the conserved cysteine through the conserved F or W. A D gene is named only where the DNA matches it firmly. Rows give clone size only sometimes, using once, few, many, or a class for an expanded clone.

clone_size: many
v_call: TRBV7-2
j_call: TRBJ2-7
d_call: -
cdr3_nt: TGTGCCAGCAGCTCTATAGCGGAAAAGCAGTACTTC
cdr3_aa: CASSSIAEKQYF

clone_size: few
v_call: TRBV24-1
j_call: TRBJ2-3
d_call: -
cdr3_nt: TGTGCCACCAGTGGAGGGATAAGTACAGATACGCAGTATTTT
cdr3_aa: CATSGGISTDTQYF

clone_size: few
v_call: TRBV11-2
j_call: TRBJ2-7
d_call: -
cdr3_nt: TGTGCCAGCAGCTCCCGGACGGAGTACGAGCAGTACTTC
cdr3_aa: CASSSRTEYEQYF

clone_size: -
v_call: TRBV7-9
j_call: TRBJ2-1
d_call: -
cdr3_nt: TGTGCCAGCAGCCCTGGAAGGTTAGGGGTGCTGGTCAATGAGCAGTTCTTC
cdr3_aa: CASSPGRLGVLVNEQFF

clone_size: -
v_call: TRBV7-2
j_call: TRBJ2-3
d_call: TRBD2
cdr3_nt: TGTGCCAGCAGCCCAGGGTGGCGGGGGGGAGGAGATACGCAGTATTTT
cdr3_aa: CASSPGWRGGGDTQYF

clone_size: -
v_call: TRBV28
j_call: TRBJ1-5
d_call: -
cdr3_nt: TGTGCCAGTGGATCAGGCAATCAGCCCCAGCATTTT
cdr3_aa: CASGSGNQPQHF

clone_size: -
v_call: TRBV5-4
j_call: TRBJ2-1
d_call: -
cdr3_nt: TGTGCCAGCAGCAGACGGACCGGGGATGAGCAGTTCTTC
cdr3_aa: CASSRRTGDEQFF

clone_size: -
v_call: TRBV25-1
j_call: TRBJ2-3
d_call: -
cdr3_nt: TGTGCCAGCAGTGAGAGAGTCGACACAGATACGCAGTATTTT
cdr3_aa: CASSERVDTDTQYF

clone_size: -
v_call: TRBV20-1
j_call: TRBJ2-3
d_call: TRBD1
cdr3_nt: TGCAGTGCTAGAGCTCCGGGACAGGGGGCAGGAGATACGCAGTATTTT
cdr3_aa: CSARAPGQGAGDTQYF

clone_size: -
v_call: TRBV2
j_call: TRBJ2-5
d_call: -
cdr3_nt: TGTGCCAGCAGTGTTTCGGGAGTTGGCGAGACCCAGTACTTC
cdr3_aa: CASSVSGVGETQYF

clone_size: few
v_call: TRBV11-3
j_call: TRBJ2-3
d_call: -
cdr3_nt: TGTGCCAGCAGCCCGCCGCGAACAGATACGCAGTATTTT
cdr3_aa: CASSPPRTDTQYF

clone_size: -
v_call: TRBV24-1
j_call: TRBJ2-2
d_call: -
cdr3_nt: TGTGCCACCAGTGATGAACAGGGCGCCGGGGAGCTGTTTTTT
cdr3_aa: CATSDEQGAGELFF

clone_size: few
v_call: TRBV6-5
j_call: TRBJ1-1
d_call: -
cdr3_nt: TGTGCCAGCAGGCATTTCGGGGGGGCGAACACTGAAGCTTTCTTT
cdr3_aa: CASRHFGGANTEAFF

clone_size: few
v_call: TRBV19
j_call: TRBJ2-3
d_call: -
cdr3_nt: TGTGCCAGTAGAAGGCTGGTGGAGGATACGCAGTATTTT
cdr3_aa: CASRRLVEDTQYF

clone_size: few
v_call: TRBV20-1
j_call: TRBJ2-5
d_call: TRBD2
cdr3_nt: TGCAGTGCGTCCCCGGGACTAGTGGCGCGAGAGACCCAGTACTTC
cdr3_aa: CSASPGLVARETQYF

clone_size: many
v_call: TRBV12-3/TRBV12-4
j_call: TRBJ2-3
d_call: TRBD2
cdr3_nt: TGTGCCAGCAGCTATCGTAGCGGGGGGCAGAATACGCAGTATTTT
cdr3_aa: CASSYRSGGQNTQYF

clone_size: few
v_call: TRBV6-5
j_call: TRBJ2-1
d_call: -
cdr3_nt: TGTGCCAGCAGTTCACCTAACAGGGGAGGATGGCGGGGGGCAACCAATGAGCAGTTCTTC
cdr3_aa: CASSSPNRGGWRGATNEQFF

clone_size: few
v_call: TRBV6-2/TRBV6-3
j_call: TRBJ2-3
d_call: -
cdr3_nt: TGTGCCAGCAGTTACGGGGAGGACGACCCGGATACGCAGTATTTT
cdr3_aa: CASSYGEDDPDTQYF

clone_size: few
v_call: TRBV6-2/TRBV6-3
j_call: TRBJ2-5
d_call: TRBD2
cdr3_nt: TGTGCCAGCAGGGCGATACTAGCGGGGAAAGAGACCCAGTACTTC
cdr3_aa: CASRAILAGKETQYF

clone_size: many
v_call: TRBV28
j_call: TRBJ2-3
d_call: -
cdr3_nt: TGTGCCAGCAGTTCCCCGGGGGATGTCGGAGCAGATACGCAGTATTTT
cdr3_aa: CASSSPGDVGADTQYF

clone_size: few
v_call: TRBV7-2
j_call: TRBJ2-1
d_call: TRBD2
cdr3_nt: TGTGCCAGCAGCTTAGGGGCGGGGGGACATTACAATGAGCAGTTCTTC
cdr3_aa: CASSLGAGGHYNEQFF

clone_size: -
v_call: TRBV12-3/TRBV12-4
j_call: TRBJ1-1
d_call: TRBD1
cdr3_nt: TGTGCCAGCAGGCGGGACAGGGAAGCTTTCTTT
cdr3_aa: CASRRDREAFF

clone_size: -
v_call: TRBV11-2
j_call: TRBJ2-1
d_call: TRBD2
cdr3_nt: TGTGCCAGCAGGACCCTGGCTAGCGGGGGGGTAAGGTCCTACAATGAGCAGTTCTTC
cdr3_aa: CASRTLASGGVRSYNEQFF

clone_size: -
v_call: TRBV12-3/TRBV12-4
j_call: TRBJ2-4
d_call: TRBD2
cdr3_nt: TGTGCCAGCAAACGGGGGGGCTCGGCCAAAAACATTCAGTACTTC
cdr3_aa: CASKRGGSAKNIQYF

clone_size: -
v_call: TRBV5-1
j_call: TRBJ2-1
d_call: -
cdr3_nt: TGCGCCAGCAGCGCCCTCGGGACGGGTACCTACAATGAGCAGTTCTTC
cdr3_aa: CASSALGTGTYNEQFF

clone_size: -
v_call: TRBV29-1
j_call: TRBJ2-5
d_call: -
cdr3_nt: TGCAGCGTTGCCCGGAGGCAAGAGACCCAGTACTTC
cdr3_aa: CSVARRQETQYF

clone_size: -
v_call: TRBV18
j_call: TRBJ1-5
d_call: -
cdr3_nt: TGTGCCAGCTCGCCCGACACAGGGAATCAGCCCCAGCATTTT
cdr3_aa: CASSPDTGNQPQHF

clone_size: many
v_call: TRBV4-2
j_call: TRBJ2-1
d_call: -
cdr3_nt: TGTGCCAGTAGAACCGGGGGCCCAAGCGATGAGCAGTTCTTC
cdr3_aa: CASRTGGPSDEQFF

clone_size: -
v_call: TRBV29-1
j_call: TRBJ1-2
d_call: -
cdr3_nt: TGCAGCGTCCCGGAGCCGGACAGCGTCACTATCTATGGCTACACCTTC
cdr3_aa: CSVPEPDSVTIYGYTF

clone_size: few
v_call: TRBV5-1
j_call: TRBJ1-2
d_call: -
cdr3_nt: TGCGCCAGCAGCTTGGGGTCAGGTGACTATGGCTACACCTTC
cdr3_aa: CASSLGSGDYGYTF

clone_size: -
v_call: TRBV24-1
j_call: TRBJ1-3
d_call: TRBD1
cdr3_nt: TGTGCCACCAGTGTCCCACAGGGGAGCGGAAACACCATATATTTT
cdr3_aa: CATSVPQGSGNTIYF

clone_size: -
v_call: TRBV6-9
j_call: TRBJ2-7
d_call: -
cdr3_nt: TGTGCCAGCAGCATCGGGACGCCGCTTCGCGAGCAGTACTTC
cdr3_aa: CASSIGTPLREQYF

clone_size: -
v_call: TRBV6-2/TRBV6-3
j_call: TRBJ1-2
d_call: TRBD1
cdr3_nt: TGTGCCAGCAACCCGGGACAGGGCTCCGGCTACACCTTC
cdr3_aa: CASNPGQGSGYTF

clone_size: few
v_call: TRBV7-2
j_call: TRBJ2-3
d_call: TRBD2
cdr3_nt: TGTGCCAGCAGCCTACGGGGACTAGCAGATACGCAGTATTTT
cdr3_aa: CASSLRGLADTQYF

clone_size: -
v_call: TRBV4-3
j_call: TRBJ2-1
d_call: TRBD1
cdr3_nt: TGCGCCAGCAGTCCACTCGGACAGGGCAATGAGCAGTTCTTC
cdr3_aa: CASSPLGQGNEQFF

clone_size: -
v_call: TRBV9
j_call: TRBJ2-5
d_call: -
cdr3_nt: TGTGCCAGCAGCGTAGCCAACGGAGAGACCCAGTACTTC
cdr3_aa: CASSVANGETQYF

clone_size: few
v_call: TRBV6-5
j_call: TRBJ2-5
d_call: TRBD2
cdr3_nt: TGTGCCAGCAGTGATCCTAGCGGGGAAGGGACCCAGTACTTC
cdr3_aa: CASSDPSGEGTQYF

clone_size: -
v_call: TRBV12-3/TRBV12-4
j_call: TRBJ1-2
d_call: -
cdr3_nt: TGTGCCAGCAGTTTTGAGGGGAGCTATGGCTACACCTTC
cdr3_aa: CASSFEGSYGYTF

clone_size: few
v_call: TRBV4-1
j_call: TRBJ2-7
d_call: -
cdr3_nt: TGCGCCAGCAGCCAACCTACAGGGAACTCCTACGAGCAGTACTTC
cdr3_aa: CASSQPTGNSYEQYF

clone_size: -
v_call: TRBV9
j_call: TRBJ2-7
d_call: -
cdr3_nt: TGTGCCAGCAGCGTAGCAAGTCAGCCCTACGAGCAGTACTTC
cdr3_aa: CASSVASQPYEQYF

clone_size: few
v_call: TRBV2
j_call: TRBJ2-3
d_call: -
cdr3_nt: TGTGCCAGCACTCTCACAGATACGCAGTATTTT
cdr3_aa: CASTLTDTQYF

clone_size: -
v_call: TRBV5-1
j_call: TRBJ2-3
d_call: -
cdr3_nt: TGCGCCAGCAGCTTGGCCGGACTCACAGATACGCAGTATTTT
cdr3_aa: CASSLAGLTDTQYF

clone_size: many
v_call: TRBV19
j_call: TRBJ2-7
d_call: -
cdr3_nt: TGTGCCAGTAGCCGACAGTTAACCTACGAGCAGTACTTC
cdr3_aa: CASSRQLTYEQYF

clone_size: few
v_call: TRBV18
j_call: TRBJ2-5
d_call: -
cdr3_nt: TGTGCCAGCTCACCACCGTCCAGGGCCCTCCAGTACTTC
cdr3_aa: CASSPPSRALQYF

clone_size: -
v_call: TRBV30
j_call: TRBJ2-1
d_call: TRBD2
cdr3_nt: TGTGCCTGGAGTATGACTAGCGGGCCGAACAATGAGCAGTTCTTC
cdr3_aa: CAWSMTSGPNNEQFF

clone_size: -
v_call: TRBV7-2
j_call: TRBJ1-1
d_call: -
cdr3_nt: TGTGCCAGCAGCTCACAGGGAAGCACTGAAGCTTTCTTT
cdr3_aa: CASSSQGSTEAFF

clone_size: few
v_call: TRBV6-6
j_call: TRBJ2-1
d_call: -
cdr3_nt: TGTGCCAGCACCATGGACGGGGCCAAACGGGGTACCTTC
cdr3_aa: CASTMDGAKRGTF

clone_size: -
v_call: TRBV6-5
j_call: TRBJ1-6
d_call: -
cdr3_nt: TGTGCCAGCAGTGGTCCTCAAGATAATTCACCCCTCCACTTT
cdr3_aa: CASSGPQDNSPLHF

clone_size: few
v_call: TRBV2
j_call: TRBJ2-3
d_call: -
cdr3_nt: TGTGCCAGCAGGACAAGCACAGATACGCAGTATTTT
cdr3_aa: CASRTSTDTQYF

clone_size: -
v_call: TRBV7-9
j_call: TRBJ1-1
d_call: -
cdr3_nt: TGTGCCAGCAGCCCCCCGGGGGCCGCCACTGAAGCTTTCTTT
cdr3_aa: CASSPPGAATEAFF

clone_size: few
v_call: TRBV7-6
j_call: TRBJ2-3
d_call: -
cdr3_nt: TGTGCCAGCAGCTTACGGGGGCCCACAGATACGCAGTATTTT
cdr3_aa: CASSLRGPTDTQYF

clone_size: few
v_call: TRBV14
j_call: TRBJ2-5
d_call: TRBD1
cdr3_nt: TGTGCCAGCAGCCCGGGACAGGTGGGGGAGACCCAGTACTTC
cdr3_aa: CASSPGQVGETQYF

clone_size: -
v_call: TRBV5-1
j_call: TRBJ2-3
d_call: TRBD2
cdr3_nt: TGCGCCAGCAGCTTGGAAGGAGCGGGGGAGTTGACAGATACGCAGTATTTT
cdr3_aa: CASSLEGAGELTDTQYF

clone_size: few
v_call: TRBV4-3
j_call: TRBJ2-5
d_call: -
cdr3_nt: TGCGCCAGCAGCCAAGTTGAGGGTCTGAAGACCCAGTACTTC
cdr3_aa: CASSQVEGLKTQYF

clone_size: -
v_call: TRBV27
j_call: TRBJ1-2
d_call: -
cdr3_nt: TGTGCCAGCAGTACGGCCCCGACAGTGCACTATGGCTACACCTTC
cdr3_aa: CASSTAPTVHYGYTF

clone_size: -
v_call: TRBV5-1
j_call: TRBJ1-2
d_call: TRBD1
cdr3_nt: TGCGCCAGCAGCTTGGCTGGTCGGGGACAGTACACCTTC
cdr3_aa: CASSLAGRGQYTF

clone_size: -
v_call: TRBV7-2
j_call: TRBJ1-1
d_call: -
cdr3_nt: TGTGCCAGCAGCCCAAGAAGCCTCAACCTATTGAACACTGAAGCTTTCTTT
cdr3_aa: CASSPRSLNLLNTEAFF